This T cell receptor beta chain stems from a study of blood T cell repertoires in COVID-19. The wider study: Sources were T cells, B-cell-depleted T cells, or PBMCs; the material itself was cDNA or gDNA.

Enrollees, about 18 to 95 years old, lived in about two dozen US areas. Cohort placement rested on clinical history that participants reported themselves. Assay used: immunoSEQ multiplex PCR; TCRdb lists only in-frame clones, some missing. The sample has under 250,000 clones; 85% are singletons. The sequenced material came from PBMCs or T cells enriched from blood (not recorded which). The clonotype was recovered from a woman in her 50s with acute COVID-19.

The chain's CDR3 is CATSTRTSRRTEAFF. In nucleotides, the CDR3 is TGTGCCACCAGCACCAGGACATCTAGGCGCACTGAAGCTTTCTTT. This sequence joins TRBV15 and TRBJ1-1, with D possibly TRBD1 on 5 matching bases. Germline-derived CDR1 and CDR2 are LNHNV and YYDKDF (reference sequence). Trimming removed 4 bases from V and 4 bases from J, with 16 bases in between. CDR3 length equals 15 residues.